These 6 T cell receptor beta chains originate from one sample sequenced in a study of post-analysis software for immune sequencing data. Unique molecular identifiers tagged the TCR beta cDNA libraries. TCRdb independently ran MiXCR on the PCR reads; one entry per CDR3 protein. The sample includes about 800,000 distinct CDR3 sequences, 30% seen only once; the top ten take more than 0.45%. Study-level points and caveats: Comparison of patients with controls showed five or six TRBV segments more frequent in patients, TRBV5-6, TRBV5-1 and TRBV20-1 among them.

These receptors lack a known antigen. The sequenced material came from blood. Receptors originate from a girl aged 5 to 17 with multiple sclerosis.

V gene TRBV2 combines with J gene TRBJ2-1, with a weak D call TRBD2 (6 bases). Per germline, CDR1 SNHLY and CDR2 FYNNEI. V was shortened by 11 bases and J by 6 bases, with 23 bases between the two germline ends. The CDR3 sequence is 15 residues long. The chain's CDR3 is CAFEKGRGRGNEQFF. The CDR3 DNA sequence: TGTGCCTTTGAGAAGGGGCGGGGCCGTGGCAATGAGCAGTTCTTC.

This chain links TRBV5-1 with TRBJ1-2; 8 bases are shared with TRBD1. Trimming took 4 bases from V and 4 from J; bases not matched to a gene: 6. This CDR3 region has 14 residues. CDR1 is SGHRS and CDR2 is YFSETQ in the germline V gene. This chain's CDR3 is CASSPDRAAYGYTF. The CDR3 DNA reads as TGCGCCAGCAGCCCGGACAGGGCCGCCTATGGCTACACCTTC.

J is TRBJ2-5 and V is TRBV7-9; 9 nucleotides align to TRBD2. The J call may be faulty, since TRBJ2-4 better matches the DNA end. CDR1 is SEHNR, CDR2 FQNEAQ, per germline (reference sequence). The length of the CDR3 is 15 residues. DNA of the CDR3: TGTGCCAGCAGCCCGCCCTTAGCGGGAGAGTACATTCAGTACTTC. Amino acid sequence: CASSPPLAGEYIQYF.

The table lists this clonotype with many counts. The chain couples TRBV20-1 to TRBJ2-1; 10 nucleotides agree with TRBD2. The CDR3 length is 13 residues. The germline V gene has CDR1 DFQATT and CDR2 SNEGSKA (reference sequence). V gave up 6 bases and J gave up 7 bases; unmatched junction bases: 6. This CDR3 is CSALTSGQNEQFF. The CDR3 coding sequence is TGCAGTGCCCTGACTAGCGGGCAGAATGAGCAGTTCTTC.

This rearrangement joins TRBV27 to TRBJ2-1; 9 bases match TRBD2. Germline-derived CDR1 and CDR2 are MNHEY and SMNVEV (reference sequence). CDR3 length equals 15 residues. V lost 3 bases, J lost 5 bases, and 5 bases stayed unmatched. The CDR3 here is CASSLSSGSNNEQFF. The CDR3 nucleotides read TGTGCCAGCAGTTTGAGTAGCGGGAGCAACAATGAGCAGTTCTTC.

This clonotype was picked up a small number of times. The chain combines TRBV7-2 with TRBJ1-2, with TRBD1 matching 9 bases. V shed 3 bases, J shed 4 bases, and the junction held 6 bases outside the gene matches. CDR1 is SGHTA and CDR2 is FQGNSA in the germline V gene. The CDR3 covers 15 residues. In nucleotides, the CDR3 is TGTGCCAGCAGCTTTTGGACAGGGGCCCGCTATGGCTACACCTTC. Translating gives CASSFWTGARYGYTF.